This TCR beta chain was identified in a study of blood T cell repertoires in COVID-19. Study-level information: PBMCs, B-cell-depleted T cells, or T cells provided the cDNA or gDNA that made up the material.

This clone appeared once. The junction had 11 bases not matched to a gene; V was cut back by 8 bases and J by 4 bases. The germline V gene encodes CDR1 MDHEN and CDR2 SYDVKM. The CDR3 contains 15 residues. This table comes from immunoSEQ multiplex PCR, and its TCRdb copy is limited to in-frame clones, with some not included. Among about 55,000 clones listed, around nine tenths were seen once. This receptor was obtained from a man aged 60 to 69 with active COVID-19. The chain joins TRBV28 to TRBJ2-3; 8 bases fit TRBD2. Material: peripheral blood. CDR3 in amino acids: CASVTSGEGPDTQYF. In DNA form, the CDR3 reads TGTGCCAGCGTCACTAGCGGAGAGGGCCCAGATACGCAGTATTTT.